What follows describes a single T cell receptor beta chain. Original processing methods: Reference gene primer amplification gave nucleated cell count estimates. The assay was immunoSEQ multiplex PCR, and TCRdb's table has in-frame clones only and misses some. V, J and clone size are taken as reported in that table, and D and trimming were inferred from the DNA itself. The sample lists 30,000 or so clones, around 93% seen once, with more than 8% in the top ten. The record originates from a study of blood T cell repertoires in COVID-19. Overall study: T cells, B-cell-depleted T cells, or PBMCs supplied cDNA or gDNA.

The CDR3 extends over 13 amino acids. The receptor's source is a human donor with active COVID-19. The donor label of this sample is uncertain. The chain uses TRBV21-1 and TRBJ2-3; TRBD2 was called by the table and not checked on the DNA. TRBV21-1 represents a pseudogene. The sequencing input was peripheral blood. The CDR3 reads CARRKAGVDTQYF. The CDR3 region has the DNA TGTGCCCGAAGGAAAGCCGGGGTAGATACGCAGTATTTT.